This T cell receptor (beta chain) stems from a study of T cell repertoires in cytomegalovirus infection. Study outcomes and limitations: CMV-specific TCR beta clonotypes restricted by HLA-C dominated the ex vivo response. Cumulated frequencies of public TCR beta families served to identify carriers of CMV plus the relevant HLA.

MiXCR, applied by TCRdb to the reads, yields one record per CDR3 protein. Here the sample spans 200,000 to 300,000 distinct CDR3 sequences, 9% to 15% being singletons. The table lists this clonotype with many counts. The antigen is not known. This receptor was taken from a human donor in good health (CMV status not recorded). Some clones in this sample may be carry-over from other donors' samples. Sequencing used PBMCs.

The CDR3 DNA reads as TGTGCCAGCAGCTCACTAGCGGGGGTCTCCTACGAGCAGTACTTC. Its protein is CASSSLAGVSYEQYF. The J gene is TRBJ2-7, the V gene TRBV7-2, with TRBD2 identical over 11 bases. The CDR3 loop spans 15 amino acids. Germline lookup yields CDR1 SGHTA and CDR2 FQGNSA. With V trimmed by 4 bases and J by 0 bases, 2 bases remained unmatched.